This T cell receptor beta chain was sequenced for a study of CD4 T cells in relation to SARS-CoV-2 and coronaviruses. V gave up 2 bases and J gave up 8 bases, with 10 bases separating them. CDR1 and CDR2 from the germline V gene are MNHEY and SMNVEV (reference sequence). This CDR3 region has 13 residues. Here immunoSEQ multiplex PCR was the method, and the copy in TCRdb shows in-frame clones only, minus some. The table has about 59,000 clones, roughly 85% seen once. Findings and caveats of the study: SARS-CoV-2-driven expansion was significantly weaker in crossreactive than monoreactive clones. No crossreactivity against non-spike viral proteins was tested here.

Unexposed donor CD4+ T cells date from about 2011-2019, before the COVID-19 pandemic. Naive and memory CD4+ T cells came from enriched cryopreserved PBMCs. This clone occurred a few times. Its target is unknown. V and J are TRBV27 and TRBJ2-1; D unclear. The TCR was taken from a human donor in good health. The specimen was memory CD4+ T cells from PBMCs. Here the CDR3 DNA reads TGTGCCAGCAGTTTAGATGCACCCCATGAGCAGTTCTTC. Translation gives CASSLDAPHEQFF.